The 10 T cell receptor beta chains below all came from one sample that was sequenced in a study of T cell repertoires in cytomegalovirus infection. A single record per CDR3 protein comes from TCRdb applying MiXCR to the reads. The data show a few hundred thousand distinct CDR3 sequences, about a quarter seen once. The specimen sequenced was PBMCs. The origin of the receptors is a human donor in good health (CMV status not recorded). Some clones in this sample may be carry-over from other donors' samples.

V usage is TRBV6-4 and J usage is TRBJ2-1; TRBD2 agrees at 13 bases. The CDR3 is 15 residues long. Germline V gene data show CDR1 as MRHNA and CDR2 as SNTAGT. V shed 0 bases, J shed 8 bases, and the junction held 1 base outside the gene matches. This CDR3 reads CASSDSTSGRDEQFF. The DNA for the CDR3 is TGTGCCAGCAGTGACTCTACTAGCGGGAGGGATGAGCAGTTCTTC.

This clonotype showed up just a few times. This chain connects TRBV12-3 or TRBV12-4 to TRBJ1-5; no clear D gene. V was clipped by 5 bases and J by 5 bases, with 13 bases between them. This CDR3 is built from 14 residues. CDR3 protein: CASSLDPTYQPQHF. The CDR3 DNA sequence: TGTGCCAGCAGTCTAGACCCGACTTATCAGCCCCAGCATTTT.

This chain links TRBV7-8 with TRBJ2-5; possibly TRBD1 for D (6 bases). CDR3 length: 16 amino acids. The ends were cut back, 5 bases at V and 3 bases at J, with 19 bases in the middle. Germline-derived CDR1 and CDR2 are SGHVS and FQNEAQ. For the CDR3, the DNA is TGTGCCAGCAGCCCCAGAGTCCAGGGGCCCAAAGAGACCCAGTACTTC. It encodes CASSPRVQGPKETQYF.

This clonotype was seen repeatedly, ten times or more. The gene calls are TRBV7-2 and TRBJ1-3; the D is unclear. CDR1 and CDR2 from the germline V gene are SGHTA and FQGNSA. V was clipped by 4 bases and J by 0 bases, with 4 bases between them. The CDR3 length is 13 residues. The CDR3 DNA is TGTGCCAGCAGCTCCCACTCTGGAAACACCATATATTTT. Its protein is CASSSHSGNTIYF.

This clonotype appeared a few times. This chain connects TRBV7-9 to TRBJ2-3; D is unclear. This CDR3 comprises 11 residues. V dropped 8 bases and J dropped 6 bases, with 9 bases sitting between them. CDR1 and CDR2 (germline): SEHNR, FQNEAQ (reference sequence). The CDR3 DNA sequence: TGTGCCAGCGGGATGGGTGATACGCAGTATTTT. It codes for CASGMGDTQYF.

In this sample, this clonotype turned up many times. The chain links TRBV7-6 to TRBJ2-1, with TRBD2 matching 11 bases. Germline assignment: CDR1 SGHVS and CDR2 FNYEAQ. The CDR3 is 17 amino acids. J was trimmed by 8 bases and V by 4 bases; bases with no gene match: 13. CDR3 sequence (DNA): TGTGCCAGCAGCTCCACACTTAAGACTAGCGGGAAGCATGAGCAGTTCTTC. Translating gives CASSSTLKTSGKHEQFF. Together with reference TRBV7-6 and TRBJ2-1, the CDR3 gives the full variable domain: GAGVSQSPRYKVTKRGQDVALRCDPISGHVSLYWYRQALGQGPEFLTYFNYEAQQDKSGLPNDRFSAERPEGSISTLTIQRTEQRDSAMYRCASSSTLKTSGKHEQFFGPGTRLTVL.

This clonotype was counted a few times. V and J are TRBV7-2 and TRBJ1-3; D call uncertain. The CDR3 has 16 residues. V lost 1 base and J lost 4, with 14 bases in between. The germline gives CDR1 SGHTA, CDR2 FQGNSA. This CDR3 is CASSLVRGTGGNTIYF. In DNA form, the CDR3 reads TGTGCCAGCAGCTTAGTGCGGGGAACGGGAGGAAACACCATATATTTT.

The chain carries TRBV7-2 and TRBJ2-2; perhaps TRBD2 as D (5 bases). Trimming stripped 1 base from V and 6 bases from J, with 9 bases between. This CDR3 comprises 14 residues. In germline, CDR1 is SGHTA, CDR2 FQGNSA. The CDR3 DNA reads TGTGCCAGCAGCTTAGTAGGCGGGTCCGGGGAGCTGTTTTTT. Translating gives CASSLVGGSGELFF.

This clonotype was seen at least ten times. This rearrangement joins TRBV7-2 to TRBJ2-2; the D is unclear. This CDR3 comprises 15 residues. The germline V and J ends were trimmed by 1 base and 7 bases, with 13 bases remaining between them. CDR1 SGHTA and CDR2 FQGNSA come from the germline V gene. CDR3 amino acids: CASSLVPQAFGELFF. Here the CDR3 DNA reads TGTGCCAGCAGCTTAGTGCCCCAAGCGTTCGGGGAGCTGTTTTTT.

This clonotype was recorded only once. The chain is built from TRBV7-6 and TRBJ1-3; 8 positions agree with TRBD1. After removal of 5 bases from V and 1 base from J, the junction contained 16 bases not matched to a gene. The germline V gene encodes CDR1 SGHVS and CDR2 FNYEAQ. This CDR3 is 19 amino acids long. CDR3 nucleotide sequence: TGTGCCAGCAGCCCTCTGACAGGGGTTAGGATCGGATCTGGAAACACCATATATTTT. Its protein product is CASSPLTGVRIGSGNTIYF.